Each of the 10 T cell receptor beta chains below was sequenced from the same sample in a study of blood T cells in healthy people across ages. A J-beta primer mix and a sample-barcoded 5' primer were used in a second PCR of about 7 to 12 cycles. Via MiXCR, TCRdb re-called the 5' RACE reads, giving one row per CDR3 protein. Among 700,000 to 1,000,000 distinct CDR3 sequences listed, approximately 44% were seen once. Sequences were obtained from blood. These receptors were taken from a man in his fifties or sixties in good health.

The J gene is TRBJ2-7, the V gene TRBV7-2; D is unclear. The V and J ends lost 2 bases and 3 bases respectively, with 8 bases between them. The CDR3 loop spans 13 amino acids. Germline V lookup: CDR1 SGHTA, CDR2 FQGNSA. The CDR3 region has the DNA TGTGCCAGCAGCTTAAATCATAGCTACGAGCAGTACTTC. It is translated as CASSLNHSYEQYF.

This chain joins TRBV29-1 and TRBJ2-1; the match to TRBD1 covers 9 bases. The CDR3 sequence is 16 residues long. Unmatched junction bases numbered 11, after V lost 1 base and J lost 7 bases. CDR1 is SQVTM and CDR2 is ANQGSEA in the germline V gene. CDR3 sequence: CSVEVLLKQGANEQFF. CDR3 DNA sequence: TGCAGCGTTGAAGTCCTTTTAAAACAGGGGGCGAATGAGCAGTTCTTC.

This chain connects TRBV20-1 to TRBJ2-7; either TRBD1 or TRBD2 may supply D (5 bases each). CDR1 is DFQATT, CDR2 SNEGSKA, per germline (reference sequence). The germline V and J ends were trimmed by 5 bases and 3 bases, with 17 bases remaining between them. CDR3 length: 14 residues. This chain's CDR3 is CSAPGERDVYEQYF. The DNA for the CDR3 is TGCAGTGCTCCTGGGGAGAGGGACGTCTACGAGCAGTACTTC.

This clonotype was seen a few times. This chain joins TRBV4-3 and TRBJ1-1; 7 nucleotides align to TRBD1. The V gene's germline CDR1 is LGHNA and CDR2 YSLEER. Losses at the gene ends were 4 bases for V and 8 bases for J; bases not matched to a gene: 13. CDR3 size: 15 residues. In DNA form, the CDR3 reads TGCGCCAGCAGCCGTCAAACGGGACAGCGAGTAGAAGCTTTCTTT. Its protein product is CASSRQTGQRVEAFF.

This clonotype has at least ten counts. At one end the junction does not follow the germline gene, possibly because of a read error. This chain connects TRBV5-1 to TRBJ2-1; 10 nucleotides agree with TRBD2. Germline CDR1 and CDR2: SGHRS and YFSETQ. This CDR3 region has 15 residues. The CDR3 sequence is CASSLGLAGVNEQFF. In DNA, the CDR3 is TGTGCCAGCAGTTTAGGGCTAGCGGGGGTAAATGAGCAGTTCTTC.

The V and J genes are TRBV15 and TRBJ2-5; D could derive from TRBD1 or TRBD2 (6 bases each). CDR3 length: 14 amino acids. V dropped 1 base and J dropped 5 bases, with 11 bases sitting between them. Germline-derived CDR1 and CDR2 are LNHNV and YYDKDF (reference sequence). This CDR3 reads CATSRVRGEETQYF. The CDR3 nucleotides read TGTGCCACCAGCAGAGTTAGGGGGGAGGAGACCCAGTACTTC.

This chain links TRBV29-1 with TRBJ1-1, with TRBD1 matching 8 bases. CDR3 length: 15 amino acids. The trim removed 7 bases at V and 7 bases at J, leaving 17 bases unmatched. Germline assignment: CDR1 SQVTM and CDR2 ANQGSEA. Here the CDR3 DNA reads TGCAGCGATCACCTTACACAGGGGGAAGCAGATGAAGCTTTCTTT. This codes for CSDHLTQGEADEAFF.

CDR3 in DNA: TGTGCCAGCAGAAACGCGGGACAGGGACACGAGCAGTACTTC. Amino acids: CASRNAGQGHEQYF. The J gene is TRBJ2-7, the V gene TRBV6-2 or TRBV6-3; TRBD1 matches at 9 bases. CDR3 size: 14 residues. Germline CDR1 and CDR2: MNHEY and SVGEGT. V was pared by 6 bases and J by 5 bases, with 8 bases of the junction left unmatched.

The chain joins TRBV7-2 to TRBJ2-1, with TRBD2 as a possible D gene (8 bases). This CDR3 has 13 amino acids. With 9 bases removed from V and 8 bases from J, the gap between germline ends came to 17 bases. The germline gives CDR1 SGHTA, CDR2 FQGNSA. This CDR3 reads CASREGARDEQFF. CDR3 sequence (DNA): TGTGCCAGTCGGGAGGGGGCAAGGGATGAGCAGTTCTTC.

This clonotype was observed at least ten times. The V gene is TRBV9, the J gene TRBJ2-4, with D maybe TRBD2 (6 bases). The germline CDR1 and CDR2 sequences are SGDLS and YYNGEE. This CDR3 contains 17 residues. V was cut by 4 bases and J by 0 bases, with 17 bases left in between. CDR3 region: CASSTSGGGLAKNIQYF. CDR3 DNA: TGTGCCAGCAGCACCTCAGGTGGGGGGTTAGCCAAAAACATTCAGTACTTC. The whole variable domain, filled in from reference TRBV9 and TRBJ2-4, reads DSGVTQTPKHLITATGQRVTLRCSPRSGDLSVYWYQQSLDQGLQFLIQYYNGEERAKGNILERFSAQQFPDLHSELNLSSLELGDSALYFCASSTSGGGLAKNIQYFGAGTRLSVL.